Here is one T cell receptor beta chain with its context. The CDR3 covers 12 residues. The V end was cut by 5 bases, the J end by 7 bases, with 6 bases between. The data derive from a study of CD8 T cells in Susac syndrome. Random hexamers served to reverse transcribe about 0.5 to 1 ug RNA. Via MiXCR, TCRdb re-called the immunoSEQ multiplex PCR reads, giving one row per CDR3 protein. The sample includes 180,000 or so distinct CDR3 sequences, about 95% of them seen just once. The chain has TRBV12-3 or TRBV12-4 and TRBJ1-6; D gene uncertain. The sequenced sample was CD4+ T cells from PBMCs. The sequence was obtained from a human donor in good health. This CDR3 reads CASSTSNSPLHF. The CDR3 nucleotides are TGTGCCAGCAGTACCTCGAATTCACCCCTCCACTTT.